The next 22 T cell receptor beta chains were all read from a single sample in a study of identical twins. TCRdb processed the 5' RACE reads anew with MiXCR; each CDR3 protein has one entry. Of more than 350,000 distinct CDR3 sequences in the sample, around 9% are singletons; the top ten hold approximately 8.9%. The specimen was naive T cells sorted from blood. The receptors originated from a woman aged 50 to 60 in good health.

The rearrangement uses TRBV29-1 and TRBJ2-4, with D maybe TRBD1 (6 bases). The CDR3 runs to 12 residues. Trimming removed 4 bases at V and 8 bases at J, with 12 bases between. CDR1 is SQVTM and CDR2 is ANQGSEA in the germline V gene. CDR3 DNA sequence: TGCAGCGTTGGGACAGCGAGAGACATTCAGTACTTC. It yields the protein CSVGTARDIQYF.

The table lists this clonotype with a few counts. The J gene is TRBJ2-1, the V gene TRBV21-1; the D call in the table, TRBD1, was not verified against the DNA. TRBV21-1 is flagged as a pseudogene. This CDR3 is built from 15 residues. The CDR3 DNA reads TGTGCCAGAACCAAAGAGGGGGAGCCGGACAATGAGCAGTTCTTC. Its protein product is CARTKEGEPDNEQFF.

This clonotype appeared many times. The chain links TRBV12-3 or TRBV12-4 to TRBJ2-2, with TRBD2 identical over 11 bases. J was trimmed by 4 bases and V by 7 bases; bases with no gene match: 8. The length of the CDR3 is 16 residues. CDR3 DNA: TGTGCCAGCACCTGGGGTAGCGGGAGGGCCACCGGGGAGCTGTTTTTT. Translating gives CASTWGSGRATGELFF.

This chain links TRBV4-2 with TRBJ2-7; D unclear. Germline loops: CDR1 LGHNA, CDR2 YNFKEQ. The CDR3 is made up of 14 amino acids. V lost 1 base and J 1 base, leaving 8 bases between the germline ends. CDR3 sequence: CASSQGVNSYEQYF. The CDR3, as DNA: TGTGCCAGCAGCCAAGGGGTCAATTCCTACGAGCAGTACTTC.

This clonotype was seen repeatedly, ten times or more. This chain connects TRBV12-3 or TRBV12-4 to TRBJ1-1; a possible D gene is TRBD1 (5 bases). The CDR3 has 13 residues. Trimming took 5 bases from V and 1 from J, leaving 8 bases between them. This CDR3 reads CASSAGTNTEAFF. The CDR3 bases are TGTGCCAGCAGTGCCGGGACGAACACTGAAGCTTTCTTT.

The chain joins TRBV5-5 to TRBJ2-2, with 12 bases aligning to TRBD2. The germline V gene encodes CDR1 SGHKS and CDR2 YYEKEE (reference sequence). The CDR3 loop spans 17 amino acids. Trimming took 0 bases from V and 4 from J; bases not matched to a gene: 4. CDR3 nucleotides: TGTGCCAGCAGCTTGGGACTAGCGGGAGAATTCACCGGGGAGCTGTTTTTT. This codes for CASSLGLAGEFTGELFF.

This clonotype was seen only a few times. The V gene is TRBV15, the J gene TRBJ1-4; D unresolved. The CDR3 is 14 residues long. V dropped 0 bases and J dropped 8 bases, with 10 bases sitting between them. Per the germline V gene, CDR1 is LNHNV and CDR2 is YYDKDF (reference sequence). This chain's CDR3 is CATSRDGLSEKLFF. In nucleotides, the CDR3 is TGTGCCACCAGCAGAGATGGGCTCTCCGAAAAACTGTTTTTT.

The chain uses TRBV7-8 and TRBJ2-2; D possibly matches TRBD1 or TRBD2 (6 bases each). V lost 5 bases and J lost 4, with 20 bases in between. The CDR3 consists of 17 residues. The germline CDR1 and CDR2 sequences are SGHVS and FQNEAQ. Here the CDR3 reads CASSPRLGQIPTGELFF. CDR3 nucleotides: TGTGCCAGCAGCCCACGACTAGGACAGATACCCACCGGGGAGCTGTTTTTT. Based on the CDR3 plus reference TRBV7-8 and TRBJ2-2, the full variable domain is GAGVSQSPRYKVAKRGQDVALRCDPISGHVSLFWYQQALGQGPEFLTYFQNEAQLDKSGLPSDRFFAERPEGSVSTLKIQRTQQEDSAVYLCASSPRLGQIPTGELFFGEGSRLTVL.

This clonotype has only one observation. V usage is TRBV6-5 and J usage is TRBJ2-5, with 12 bases that match TRBD2. Trimming cost V 7 bases and J 2 bases; bases outside gene matches: 11. In germline, CDR1 is MNHEY, CDR2 SVGAGI. The CDR3 spans 17 residues. The CDR3 DNA is TGTGCCAGCACCGGGAGACTAGCGGGAGATCCTCAAGAGACCCAGTACTTC. It is translated as CASTGRLAGDPQETQYF.

This clonotype was counted only a few times. Sequence at one end of the junction differs from germline and may be a read error. The rearrangement joins TRBV20-1 to TRBJ2-1; D uncertain. CDR3 length: 14 residues. Per germline, CDR1 DFQATT and CDR2 SNEGSKA (reference sequence). CDR3 loop: CSARDAASSNEQFF. The CDR3 region has the DNA TGCAGTGCTAGAGATGCTGCGTCCTCCAATGAGCAGTTCTTC.

This clonotype came up a few times. The DNA of the CDR3 is TGTGCCAGCAGCCCCAGCGGAGAGGGGGAGTTCTTC. Protein product: CASSPSGEGEFF. The V gene is TRBV11-3, the J gene TRBJ2-1; TRBD1 might be the D (6 bases). The germline CDR1 and CDR2 sequences are SGHNT and YENEEA. Trimming shortened V by 5 bases and J by 14 bases, and 16 bases separated the two germline ends. CDR3 length: 12 residues.

The V call is TRBV18, the J call TRBJ2-1; D call uncertain. V was shortened by 1 base and J by 8 bases, with 9 bases between the two germline ends. The CDR3 sequence is 13 residues long. CDR1 and CDR2 (germline): KGHSH, LQKENI. CDR3 nucleotide sequence: TGTGCCAGCTCACCACTAGGAACCGATGAGCAGTTCTTC. Protein sequence: CASSPLGTDEQFF. The full variable domain, its missing parts supplied by reference TRBV18 and TRBJ2-1, is NAGVMQNPRHLVRRRGQEARLRCSPMKGHSHVYWYRQLPEEGLKFMVYLQKENIIDESGMPKERFSAEFPKEGPSILRIQQVVRGDSAAYFCASSPLGTDEQFFGPGTRLTVL.

This clonotype appeared many times. The gene calls are TRBV29-1 and TRBJ2-1, with D possibly matching TRBD2 (5 bases). The germline V gene has CDR1 SQVTM and CDR2 ANQGSEA. The CDR3 is 14 residues long. Trimming removed 3 bases from V and 7 bases from J, with 16 bases in between. The CDR3 nucleotides are TGCAGCGTTGATGCAGCGGTACTCCTTAATGAGCAGTTCTTC. This sequence encodes CSVDAAVLLNEQFF.

V and J are TRBV20-1 and TRBJ2-7; 10 positions match TRBD2. The CDR3 is made up of 13 amino acids. Germline V gene data show CDR1 as DFQATT and CDR2 as SNEGSKA (reference sequence). J was trimmed by 9 bases and V by 6 bases; bases with no gene match: 11. CDR3 sequence (DNA): TGCAGTGCGGGGACTAGCGCCTCGGCGGGGCAGTACTTC. It specifies CSAGTSASAGQYF.

This clonotype occurred a few times. The rearrangement links TRBV12-3 or TRBV12-4 to TRBJ2-3; D unclear. This CDR3 is 13 amino acids long. Deletions cut 7 bases from V and 8 bases from J, with 16 bases between. CDR3 DNA sequence: TGTGCCAGCACCAAGATCCCCCTCGGTACGCAGTATTTT. Protein: CASTKIPLGTQYF.

This clonotype was recorded many times. The rearrangement links TRBV11-2 to TRBJ1-4; maybe TRBD1 (5 bases). The length of the CDR3 is 16 residues. Trimming shortened V by 4 bases and J by 3 bases, and 15 bases separated the two germline ends. Germline V gene lookup returns CDR1 SGHAT and CDR2 FQNNGV. CDR3 DNA sequence: TGTGCCAGCAGCTCTCTAGCGGACACGGCTAATGAAAAACTGTTTTTT. This codes for CASSSLADTANEKLFF.

This clonotype has at least ten counts. This rearrangement joins TRBV20-1 to TRBJ2-7, with 11 bases matching TRBD2. CDR1 is DFQATT and CDR2 is SNEGSKA in the germline V gene (reference sequence). J lost 0 bases, V lost 0 bases, and 10 bases had no gene match. This CDR3 region has 18 residues. CDR3 in DNA: TGCAGTGCTAGAGATGAAACCGGGACTAGCGGAGTCTCCTACGAGCAGTACTTC. Its protein is CSARDETGTSGVSYEQYF.

The table lists this clonotype with a few counts. The genes are TRBV20-1 and TRBJ2-1, with TRBD2 matching over 9 bases. The CDR3 has 21 residues. The junction had 18 bases not matched to a gene; V was cut back by 0 bases and J by 0 bases. The germline V gene has CDR1 DFQATT and CDR2 SNEGSKA (reference sequence). The DNA of the CDR3 is TGCAGTGCTAGAGACGTTTCAGGAGTAGCGGGAGCGGGGTTCTCCTACAATGAGCAGTTCTTC. Its protein product is CSARDVSGVAGAGFSYNEQFF.

This chain links TRBV5-1 with TRBJ2-1; 12 bases line up with TRBD2. V shed 4 bases and J 9 bases; nucleotides not matched to a gene: 11. Germline assignment: CDR1 SGHRS and CDR2 YFSETQ. CDR3 length equals 16 residues. CDR3 coding DNA: TGCGCCAGCAGCCCGAATCCGACTAGCGGGAGAAGTGAGCAGTTCTTC. Protein product: CASSPNPTSGRSEQFF. The full variable domain, its missing parts supplied by reference TRBV5-1 and TRBJ2-1, is KAGVTQTPRYLIKTRGQQVTLSCSPISGHRSVSWYQQTPGQGLQFLFEYFSETQRNKGNFPGRFSGRQFSNSRSEMNVSTLELGDSALYLCASSPNPTSGRSEQFFGPGTRLTVL.

This sequence joins TRBV10-3 and TRBJ2-3, with TRBD1 identical over 7 bases. J gave up 10 bases and V 7 bases, and 17 bases lay outside the gene matches. The CDR3 is made up of 15 amino acids. Germline V gene data show CDR1 as ENHRY and CDR2 as SYGVKD. The CDR3: CAIKRQGPPQEAQYF. The CDR3 nucleotides read TGTGCCATCAAACGACAGGGACCCCCACAGGAGGCGCAGTATTTT.

The chain is built from TRBV7-9 and TRBJ1-1, with D possibly TRBD1 on 5 matching bases. CDR1 is SEHNR, CDR2 FQNEAQ, per germline (reference sequence). The CDR3 loop spans 13 amino acids. V lost 5 bases and J lost 5, with 12 bases in between. The CDR3 reads CASSAGGETEAFF. Here the CDR3 DNA reads TGTGCCAGCAGCGCAGGAGGGGAGACTGAAGCTTTCTTT.

This clonotype has more than one count but fewer than ten. The V call is TRBV20-1, the J call TRBJ2-1, with 9 bases that match TRBD2. The CDR3 consists of 16 residues. With V trimmed by 3 bases and J by 7 bases, 13 bases remained unmatched. Germline values: CDR1 DFQATT, CDR2 SNEGSKA (reference sequence). This CDR3 is CSARSVSGSTANEQFF. CDR3 nucleotides: TGCAGTGCTAGGAGCGTTAGCGGGAGCACCGCGAATGAGCAGTTCTTC.